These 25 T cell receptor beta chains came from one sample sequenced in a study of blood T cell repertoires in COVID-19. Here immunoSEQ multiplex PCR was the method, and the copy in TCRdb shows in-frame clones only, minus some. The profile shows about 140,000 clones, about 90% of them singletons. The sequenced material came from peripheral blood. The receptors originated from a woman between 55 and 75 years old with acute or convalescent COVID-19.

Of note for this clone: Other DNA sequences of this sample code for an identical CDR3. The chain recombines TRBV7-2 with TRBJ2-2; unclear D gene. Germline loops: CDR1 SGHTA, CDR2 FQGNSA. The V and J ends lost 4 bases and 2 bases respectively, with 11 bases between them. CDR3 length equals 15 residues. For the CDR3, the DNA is TGTGCCAGCAGCTCCAGAGGCGGAAACACCGGGGAGCTGTTTTTT. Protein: CASSSRGGNTGELFF. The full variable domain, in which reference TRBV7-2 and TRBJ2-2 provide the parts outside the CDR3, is GAGVSQSPSNKVTEKGKDVELRCDPISGHTALYWYRQSLGQGLEFLIYFQGNSAPDKSGLPSDRFSAERTGGSVSTLTIQRTQQEDSAVYLCASSSRGGNTGELFFGEGSRLTVL.

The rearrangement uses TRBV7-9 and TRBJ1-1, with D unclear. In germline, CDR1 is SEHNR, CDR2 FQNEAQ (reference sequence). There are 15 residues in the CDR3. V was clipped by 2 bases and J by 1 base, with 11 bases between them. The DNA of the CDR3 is TGTGCCAGCAGCTTACCCACTTTTTCGAACACTGAAGCTTTCTTT. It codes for CASSLPTFSNTEAFF.

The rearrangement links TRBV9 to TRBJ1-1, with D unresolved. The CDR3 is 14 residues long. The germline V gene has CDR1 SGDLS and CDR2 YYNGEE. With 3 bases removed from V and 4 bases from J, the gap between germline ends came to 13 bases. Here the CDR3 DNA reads TGTGCCAGCAGCGGTCTCGAAGGGAGCACTGAAGCTTTCTTT. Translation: CASSGLEGSTEAFF.

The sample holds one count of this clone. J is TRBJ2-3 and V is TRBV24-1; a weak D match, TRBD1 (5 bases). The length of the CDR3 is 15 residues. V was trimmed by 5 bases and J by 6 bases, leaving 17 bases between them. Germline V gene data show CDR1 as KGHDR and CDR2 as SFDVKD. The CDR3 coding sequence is TGTGCCACCAGTGTTTCAGGGCCTGCTAAGGATACGCAGTATTTT. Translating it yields CATSVSGPAKDTQYF.

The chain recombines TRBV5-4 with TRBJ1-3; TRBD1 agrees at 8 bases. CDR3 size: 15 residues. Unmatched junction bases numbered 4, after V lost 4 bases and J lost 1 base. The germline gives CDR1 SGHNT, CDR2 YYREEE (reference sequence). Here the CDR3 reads CASSQGQGSGNTIYF. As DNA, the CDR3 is TGTGCCAGCAGCCAAGGACAGGGATCTGGAAACACCATATATTTT. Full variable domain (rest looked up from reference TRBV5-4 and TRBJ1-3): ETGVTQSPTHLIKTRGQQVTLRCSSQSGHNTVSWYQQALGQGPQFIFQYYREEENGRGNFPPRFSGLQFPNYSSELNVNALELDDSALYLCASSQGQGSGNTIYFGEGSWLTVV.

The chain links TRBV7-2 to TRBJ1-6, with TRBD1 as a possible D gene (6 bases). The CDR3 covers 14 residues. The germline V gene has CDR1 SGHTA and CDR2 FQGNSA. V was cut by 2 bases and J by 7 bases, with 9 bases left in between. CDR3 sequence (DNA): TGTGCCAGCAGCTTAAGGGGGGGAAATTCACCCCTCCACTTT. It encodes CASSLRGGNSPLHF.

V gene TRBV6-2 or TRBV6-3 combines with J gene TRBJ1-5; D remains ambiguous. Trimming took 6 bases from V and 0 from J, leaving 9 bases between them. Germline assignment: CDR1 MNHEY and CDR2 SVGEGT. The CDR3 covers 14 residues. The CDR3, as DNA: TGTGCCAGCAGCCGAGACAATAGCAATCAGCCCCAGCATTTT. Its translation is CASSRDNSNQPQHF.

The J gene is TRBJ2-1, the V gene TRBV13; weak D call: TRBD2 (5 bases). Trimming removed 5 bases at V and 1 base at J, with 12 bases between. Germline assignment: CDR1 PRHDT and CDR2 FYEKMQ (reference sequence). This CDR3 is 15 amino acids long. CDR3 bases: TGTGCCAGCAGCCTGACCCCGGGGTCCTACAATGAGCAGTTCTTC. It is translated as CASSLTPGSYNEQFF.

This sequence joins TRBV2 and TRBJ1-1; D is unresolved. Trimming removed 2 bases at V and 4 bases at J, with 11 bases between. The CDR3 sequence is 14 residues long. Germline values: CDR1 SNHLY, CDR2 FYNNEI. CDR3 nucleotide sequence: TGTGCCAGCAGTGAACTTAATACGGGCACTGAAGCTTTCTTT. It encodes CASSELNTGTEAFF.

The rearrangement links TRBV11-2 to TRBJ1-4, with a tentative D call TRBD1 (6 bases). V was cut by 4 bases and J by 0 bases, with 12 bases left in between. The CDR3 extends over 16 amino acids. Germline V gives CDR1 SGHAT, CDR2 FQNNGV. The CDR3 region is CASSSGVSATNEKLFF. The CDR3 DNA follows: TGTGCCAGCAGCTCAGGGGTCTCTGCAACTAATGAAAAACTGTTTTTT.

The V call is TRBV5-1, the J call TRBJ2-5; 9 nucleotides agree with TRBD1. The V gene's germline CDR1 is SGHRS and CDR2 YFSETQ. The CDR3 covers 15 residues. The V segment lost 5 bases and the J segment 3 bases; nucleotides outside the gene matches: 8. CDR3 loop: CASRMMTGGKETQYF. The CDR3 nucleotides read TGCGCCAGCAGAATGATGACAGGGGGGAAAGAGACCCAGTACTTC.

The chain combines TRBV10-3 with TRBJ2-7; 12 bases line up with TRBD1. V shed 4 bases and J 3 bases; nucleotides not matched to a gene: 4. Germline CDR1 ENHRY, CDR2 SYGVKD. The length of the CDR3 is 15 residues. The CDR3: CAISGRDRGLYEQYF. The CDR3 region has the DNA TGTGCCATCAGTGGGAGGGACAGGGGGCTCTACGAGCAGTACTTC.

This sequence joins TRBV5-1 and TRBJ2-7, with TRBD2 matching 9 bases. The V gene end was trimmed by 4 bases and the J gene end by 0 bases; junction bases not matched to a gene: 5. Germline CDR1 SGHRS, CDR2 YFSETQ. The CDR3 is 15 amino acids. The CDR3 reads CASSLLAGTSYEQYF. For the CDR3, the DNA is TGCGCCAGCAGCCTTCTAGCGGGGACCTCCTACGAGCAGTACTTC.

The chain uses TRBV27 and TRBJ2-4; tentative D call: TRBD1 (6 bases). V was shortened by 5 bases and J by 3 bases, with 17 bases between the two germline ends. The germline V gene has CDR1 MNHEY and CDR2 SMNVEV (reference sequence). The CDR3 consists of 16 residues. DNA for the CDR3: TGTGCCAGCAGTGAGGGGGACGGGACCGACAAAAACATTCAGTACTTC. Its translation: CASSEGDGTDKNIQYF.

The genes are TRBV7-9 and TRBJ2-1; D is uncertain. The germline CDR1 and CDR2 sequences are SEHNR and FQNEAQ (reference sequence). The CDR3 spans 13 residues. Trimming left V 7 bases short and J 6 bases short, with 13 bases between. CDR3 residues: CASNQLPPNEQFF. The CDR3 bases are TGTGCCAGCAACCAACTTCCCCCCAATGAGCAGTTCTTC.

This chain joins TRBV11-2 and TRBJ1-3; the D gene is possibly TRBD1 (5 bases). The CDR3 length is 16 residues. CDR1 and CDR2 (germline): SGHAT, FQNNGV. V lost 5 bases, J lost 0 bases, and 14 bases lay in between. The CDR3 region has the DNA TGTGCCAGCAGCAGGGGTAGGGGCAGCTCTGGAAACACCATATATTTT. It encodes CASSRGRGSSGNTIYF.

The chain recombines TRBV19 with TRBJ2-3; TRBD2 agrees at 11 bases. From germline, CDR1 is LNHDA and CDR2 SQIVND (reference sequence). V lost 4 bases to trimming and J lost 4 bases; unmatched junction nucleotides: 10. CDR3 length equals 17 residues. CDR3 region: CASSKKSGTSGSDTQYF. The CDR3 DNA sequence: TGTGCCAGTAGTAAGAAGTCCGGGACTAGCGGTTCAGATACGCAGTATTTT.

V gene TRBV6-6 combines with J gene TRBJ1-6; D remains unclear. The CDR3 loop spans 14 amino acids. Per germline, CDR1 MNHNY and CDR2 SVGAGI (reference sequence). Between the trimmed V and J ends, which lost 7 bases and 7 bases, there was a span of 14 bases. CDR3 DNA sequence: TGTGCCAGCAAGGAGACCCAGAGGAATTCACCCCTCCACTTT. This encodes CASKETQRNSPLHF.

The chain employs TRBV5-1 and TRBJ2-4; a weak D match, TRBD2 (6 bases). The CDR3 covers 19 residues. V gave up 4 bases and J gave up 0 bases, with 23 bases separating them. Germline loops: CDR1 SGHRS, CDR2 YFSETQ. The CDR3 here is CASSPFRGKEGLAKNIQYF. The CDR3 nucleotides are TGCGCCAGCAGCCCGTTCCGTGGAAAGGAGGGTCTAGCCAAAAACATTCAGTACTTC.

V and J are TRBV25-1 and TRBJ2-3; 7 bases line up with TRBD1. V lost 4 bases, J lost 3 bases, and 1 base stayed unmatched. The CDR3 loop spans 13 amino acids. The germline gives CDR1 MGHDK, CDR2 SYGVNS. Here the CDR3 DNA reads TGTGCCAGCAGTGGACAGGGTACAGATACGCAGTATTTT. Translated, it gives CASSGQGTDTQYF. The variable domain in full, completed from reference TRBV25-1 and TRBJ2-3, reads EADIYQTPRYLVIGTGKKITLECSQTMGHDKMYWYQQDPGMELHLIHYSYGVNSTEKGDLSSESTVSRIRTEHFPLTLESARPSHTSQYLCASSGQGTDTQYFGPGTRLTVL.

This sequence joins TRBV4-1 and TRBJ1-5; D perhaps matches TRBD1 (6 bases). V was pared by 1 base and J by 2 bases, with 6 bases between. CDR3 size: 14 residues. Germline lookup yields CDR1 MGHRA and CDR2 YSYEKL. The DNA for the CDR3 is TGCGCCAGCAGCCAAGCAGGGGGCAATCAGCCCCAGCATTTT. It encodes CASSQAGGNQPQHF.

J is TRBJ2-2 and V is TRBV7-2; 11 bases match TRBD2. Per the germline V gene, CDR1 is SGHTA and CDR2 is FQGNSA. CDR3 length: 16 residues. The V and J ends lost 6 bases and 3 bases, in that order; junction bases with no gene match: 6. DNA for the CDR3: TGTGCCAGCAGATTACTAGCGGGGGTGCACACCGGGGAGCTGTTTTTT. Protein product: CASRLLAGVHTGELFF.

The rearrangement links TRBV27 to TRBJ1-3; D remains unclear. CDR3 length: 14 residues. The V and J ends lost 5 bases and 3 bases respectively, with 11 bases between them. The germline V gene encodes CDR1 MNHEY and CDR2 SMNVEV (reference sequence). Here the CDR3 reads CASSPARGGNTIYF. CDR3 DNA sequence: TGTGCCAGCAGTCCCGCTAGAGGTGGAAACACCATATATTTT.

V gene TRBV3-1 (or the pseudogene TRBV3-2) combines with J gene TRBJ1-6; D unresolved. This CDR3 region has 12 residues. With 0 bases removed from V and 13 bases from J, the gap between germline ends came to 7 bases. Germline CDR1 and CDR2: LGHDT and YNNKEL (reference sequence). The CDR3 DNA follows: TGTGCCAGCAGCCAAGAATTCAGGCCCCTCCACTTT. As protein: CASSQEFRPLHF.

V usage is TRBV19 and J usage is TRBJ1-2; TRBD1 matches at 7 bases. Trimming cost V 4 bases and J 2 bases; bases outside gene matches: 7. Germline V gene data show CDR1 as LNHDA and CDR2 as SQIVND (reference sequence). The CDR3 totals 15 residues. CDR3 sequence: CASSTGDSNNYGYTF. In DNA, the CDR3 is TGTGCCAGTAGTACCGGGGACAGCAACAACTATGGCTACACCTTC.